This TCR beta chain was sequenced in a study of T cells after yellow fever vaccination. The overall study: Fractions of limited cellularity were prepared by means of SMART-Seq v4 Ultra Low Input. Study conclusions and caveats: Clones that expanded after primary vaccination mostly reappeared after the booster (approximately 96% CD4, roughly 87% CD8). Researchers noted that a small share of clonotypes showed up in both CD4 and CD8 compartments. Abundant clonotypes from the bulk population could have been carried over as contaminants into FACS-sorted repertoires.

CDR3 length: 17 residues. V dropped 4 bases and J dropped 7; count of bases not matched to a gene: 10. CDR1 is MNHEY and CDR2 is SMNVEV in the germline V gene (reference sequence). This clonotype was counted between two and nine times. Antigen specificity is unknown. TCRdb analysed the 5' RACE reads with MiXCR anew, one entry per CDR3 protein. The table includes hundreds of thousands of distinct CDR3 sequences, roughly a sixth detected once. The sample here was PBMCs, taken before the yellow fever booster vaccination. This chain uses TRBV27 with TRBJ2-1; 13 positions match TRBD2. This TCR was sampled from a man aged 18-30 years who received the YFV17D yellow fever vaccine. The CDR3 nucleotides are TGTGCCAGCAGTTCCGGACTAGCGGGGGAACTCTGGAATGAGCAGTTCTTC. Protein sequence: CASSSGLAGELWNEQFF.